A selection of T cell receptor beta chains follows, all from one sample in a study of blood T cell repertoires in COVID-19. Generated by immunoSEQ multiplex PCR, the TCRdb table keeps only in-frame clones and is missing some. The sample shows about 220,000 clones, roughly 87% of them seen only once. Sequencing used peripheral blood. Receptors originate from a man between 35 and 55 years old with active or convalescent COVID-19. Both conserved end residues are part of each CDR3. The D gene is left open where the match is weak.

cdr3_aa | v_call | d_call
CASSPWGGKRETQYF | TRBV11-1 | TRBD2
CASSKQSYEQYF | TRBV2 | NA
CASSLGAGQGSSGYTF | TRBV7-2 | TRBD1
CASSLFLTEAFF | TRBV28 | NA
CASSWGLAGGTDTQYF | TRBV5-8 | TRBD2
CASSRGQGYNEQFF | TRBV7-9 | TRBD1
CASKSVYSNQPQHF | TRBV27 | NA
CSVGSRYGYTF | TRBV29-1 | NA
CASSYSPGQEQETQYF | TRBV6-5 | TRBD1
CASSRGQPLTF | TRBV28 | NA
CASSLGGPYEQYF | TRBV11-3 | NA
CASSPIGGGNTIYF | TRBV27 | NA
CASSADREETQYF | TRBV5-4 | TRBD1
CASSAQGSSNQPQHF | TRBV7-9 | TRBD1
CASSVGGSNSPLHF | TRBV9 | NA
CASSLAAQGPDYGYTF | TRBV5-1 | NA
CASSMGGRGNQPQHF | TRBV19 | NA
CASRIGSNYGYTF | TRBV19 | NA
CASRAGGGTDTQYF | TRBV27 | TRBD2
CASSVDGRAGDNQPQHF | TRBV9 | NA
CASSLAGGGFSDTQYF | TRBV11-2 | TRBD2
CASSQRGQSGGELFF | TRBV3-1/TRBV3-2 | NA
CASSAGPDRRRNGYTF | TRBV28 | TRBD1
CASSLQGGGTPYEQYF | TRBV5-5 | TRBD1
CASSLGTSGYTGELFF | TRBV7-9 | TRBD2
CASSILQGAEKLFF | TRBV19 | TRBD1
CASRPGHLNEKLFF | TRBV2 | NA
CASVAGTSNQPQHF | TRBV28 | NA
CASSITGGLKANYGYTF | TRBV28 | TRBD1
CASNVEGRGHTEAFF | TRBV27 | TRBD1
CASSSEGRRGTDTQYF | TRBV5-4 | NA
CASSLALEDYTF | TRBV5-1 | NA
CASSLSGPSMNTEAFF | TRBV28 | NA
CASSGRDRGNYGYTF | TRBV5-4 | TRBD1
CASSGTLTGVNGYTF | TRBV2 | TRBD1
CASSLFGLAPYNEQFF | TRBV7-6 | TRBD2
CASSQDSQGYGYTF | TRBV3-1/TRBV3-2 | NA
CASRAGWNEKLFF | TRBV6-5 | NA
CASSPPLDRGGRNEQFF | TRBV5-6 | TRBD1
CASSAGYNEQFF | TRBV6-5 | NA
CASSPRQGARGAQPQHF | TRBV7-2 | TRBD1
CASSERDTDTQYF | TRBV6-4 | NA
CASSVGGGDEQYF | TRBV9 | NA
CASTTRKGYYEKLFF | TRBV6-5 | NA
CASSQDRLGEAFF | TRBV3-1/TRBV3-2 | TRBD1